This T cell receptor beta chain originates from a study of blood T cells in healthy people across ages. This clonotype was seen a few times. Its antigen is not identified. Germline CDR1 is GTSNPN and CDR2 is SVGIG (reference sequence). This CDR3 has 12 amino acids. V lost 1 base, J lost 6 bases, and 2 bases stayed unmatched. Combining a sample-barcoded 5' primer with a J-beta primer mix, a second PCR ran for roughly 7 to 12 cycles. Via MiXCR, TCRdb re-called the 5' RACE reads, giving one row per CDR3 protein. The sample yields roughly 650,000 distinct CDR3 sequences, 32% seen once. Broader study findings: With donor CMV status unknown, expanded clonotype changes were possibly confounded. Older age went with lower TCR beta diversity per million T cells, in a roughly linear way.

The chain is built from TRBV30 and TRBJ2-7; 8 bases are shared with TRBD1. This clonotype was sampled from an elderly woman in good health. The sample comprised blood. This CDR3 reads CAWSADRGEQYF. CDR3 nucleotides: TGTGCCTGGAGTGCCGACAGGGGCGAGCAGTACTTC.